A selection of T cell receptor beta chains follows, all from one sample in a study of vaccination and CD4 T cells after COVID-19. One entry per CDR3 protein, called by TCRdb with MiXCR from the PCR reads. The data hold some 11,000 distinct CDR3 sequences, with 20% to 25% observed a single time. Antigens for these TCRs are unknown. The sequenced sample was CD4+ T cells from blood, cultured in vitro, obtained before SARS-CoV-2 vaccination. The source is a human donor who received a COVID-19 vaccine. CDR3s include the opening cysteine and the closing phenylalanine or tryptophan. Fields, in order: D gene, clone size, V gene, J gene, CDR3 protein, CDR3 DNA. D genes are given only for firm matches. Clone size appears in some rows only: once, few, many, or a class for an expanded clone.

-,-,TRBV30,TRBJ1-4,CAWSRGGIDEKLFF,TGTGCCTGGAGTCGTGGAGGGATTGATGAAAAACTGTTTTTT
-,-,TRBV28,TRBJ1-5,CASSLSGGLFQPQHF,TGTGCCAGCAGTTTATCGGGGGGTTTGTTCCAGCCCCAGCATTTT
-,-,TRBV9,TRBJ2-1,CASSVGTELNEQFF,TGTGCCAGCAGCGTCGGGACCGAGCTGAATGAGCAGTTCTTC
-,-,TRBV7-8,TRBJ1-1,CASSLDWGAGVNTEAFF,TGTGCCAGCAGCTTAGATTGGGGGGCGGGAGTGAACACTGAAGCTTTCTTT
-,-,TRBV5-1,TRBJ2-1,CASSPLVGYEQFF,TGCGCCAGCAGCCCCTTAGTAGGCTATGAGCAGTTCTTC
-,few,TRBV7-2,TRBJ1-1,CASSLSRGSTEAFF,TGTGCCAGCAGCTTATCTAGGGGCTCCACTGAAGCTTTCTTT
TRBD1,few,TRBV7-8,TRBJ2-7,CASSLDDRIGQGSYEQYF,TGTGCCAGCAGCTTAGATGACAGAATAGGACAGGGCTCCTACGAGCAGTACTTC
-,few,TRBV12-3/TRBV12-4,TRBJ2-2,CASSFRQYTGELFF,TGTGCCAGCAGTTTTCGGCAGTACACCGGGGAGCTGTTTTTT
-,-,TRBV20-1,TRBJ2-3,CSASPGLGTDTQYF,TGCAGTGCTAGTCCCGGTCTCGGGACAGATACGCAGTATTTT
TRBD1,-,TRBV2,TRBJ1-1,CASRPTGAVYTEAFF,TGTGCCAGCAGACCGACAGGGGCGGTGTACACTGAAGCTTTCTTT
TRBD2,-,TRBV12-3/TRBV12-4,TRBJ2-1,CASSESGGGQFF,TGTGCCAGCAGTGAGAGCGGGGGAGGGCAGTTCTTC
-,-,TRBV6-1,TRBJ1-6,CASSPRAWNSPLHF,TGTGCCAGCAGTCCCCGGGCGTGGAATTCACCCCTCCACTTT
TRBD2,-,TRBV3-1,TRBJ2-5,CASSRAGAQETQYF,TGTGCCAGCAGCCGAGCGGGGGCCCAAGAGACCCAGTACTTC
TRBD1,-,TRBV19,TRBJ2-2,CASSMTGMNTGELFF,TGTGCCAGTAGTATGACAGGGATGAACACCGGGGAGCTGTTTTTT
-,few,TRBV30,TRBJ1-4,CAWSWKGGEKLFF,TGTGCCTGGAGTTGGAAAGGGGGTGAAAAACTGTTTTTT
-,-,TRBV29-1,TRBJ1-2,CSVDPGDGYTF,TGCAGCGTTGATCCGGGAGATGGCTACACCTTC
TRBD1,few,TRBV5-3,TRBJ2-5,CASSFRGTGFLETQYF,TGTGCCAGCAGCTTTCGCGGGACAGGGTTTTTGGAGACCCAGTACTTC
-,-,TRBV6-1,TRBJ1-1,CASSPSRQDTEAFF,TGTGCCAGCAGCCCCTCAAGACAGGACACTGAAGCTTTCTTT
-,-,TRBV19,TRBJ1-5,CASSVIRNQPQHF,TGTGCCAGTAGTGTCATTCGTAATCAGCCCCAGCATTTT
-,-,TRBV14,TRBJ2-1,CASSQEPGPYNEQFF,TGTGCCAGCAGCCAAGAGCCTGGACCCTACAATGAGCAGTTCTTC
TRBD1,-,TRBV7-7,TRBJ2-7,CASSLFAGQGINEQYF,TGTGCCAGCAGCTTATTCGCTGGACAGGGGATCAACGAGCAGTACTTC
-,-,TRBV6-5,TRBJ1-2,CASSSNYGYTF,TGTGCCAGCAGTTCAAACTATGGCTACACCTTC
-,few,TRBV7-2,TRBJ1-6,CASSLQGRDLTPLHF,TGTGCCAGCAGCTTACAGGGCAGGGATTTAACACCCCTCCACTTT
TRBD1,few,TRBV6-5,TRBJ2-7,CASSYSTGEPYEQYF,TGTGCCAGCAGTTACTCGACAGGGGAACCCTACGAGCAGTACTTC
-,few,TRBV5-1,TRBJ1-2,CASSLATMDYGYTF,TGCGCCAGCAGCTTGGCCACTATGGACTATGGCTACACCTTC
-,-,TRBV24-1,TRBJ2-3,CATSDPTQVTDTQYF,TGTGCCACCAGTGACCCGACACAAGTCACAGATACGCAGTATTTT
-,once,TRBV29-1,TRBJ2-7,CSVGNRLLDEQYF,TGCAGCGTTGGGAATAGGCTCTTAGACGAGCAGTACTTC
TRBD2,-,TRBV12-3/TRBV12-4,TRBJ2-5,CASTKKFLAGGYETQYF,TGTGCCAGCACGAAGAAATTTCTAGCGGGGGGTTATGAGACCCAGTACTTC
-,-,TRBV7-2,TRBJ2-3,CASSLLGQGDTQYF,TGTGCCAGCAGCCTCCTCGGGCAGGGAGATACGCAGTATTTT
-,-,TRBV4-2,TRBJ1-2,CASSHGSPNYGYTF,TGTGCCAGCAGCCACGGCAGCCCTAACTATGGCTACACCTTC
-,-,TRBV5-1,TRBJ1-1,CASSLLGHKNTEAFF,TGCGCCAGCAGCTTGTTGGGACATAAGAACACTGAAGCTTTCTTT
-,few,TRBV6-1,TRBJ1-2,CASSEAGVAGYTF,TGTGCCAGCAGTGAAGCAGGGGTCGCTGGCTACACCTTC
TRBD1,few,TRBV30,TRBJ1-2,CAWKGYGQGAYGYTF,TGTGCCTGGAAGGGCTACGGACAGGGGGCGTATGGCTACACCTTC
TRBD2,-,TRBV20-1,TRBJ2-7,CRASGGEKQYF,TGCAGAGCCTCCGGGGGGGAGAAGCAGTACTTC
TRBD1,-,TRBV4-1,TRBJ1-5,CASSHRQGPQPQHF,TGCGCCAGCAGCCATCGACAGGGGCCTCAGCCCCAGCATTTT
-,-,TRBV12-3/TRBV12-4,TRBJ2-4,CASLRAGLENIQYF,TGTGCCAGCCTTCGGGCAGGGTTGGAGAACATTCAGTACTTC
TRBD1,few,TRBV18,TRBJ2-6,CASSPIYRGLGANVLTF,TGTGCCAGCTCACCTATTTACAGGGGGCTAGGGGCCAACGTCCTGACTTTC
TRBD1,once,TRBV5-1,TRBJ1-4,CASSFDRTGDEKLFF,TGCGCCAGCAGCTTCGATAGGACAGGGGATGAAAAACTGTTTTTT
TRBD1,medium-sized,TRBV6-1,TRBJ1-1,CASSVDRGSTEAFF,TGTGCCAGCAGTGTGGACAGGGGGTCGACTGAAGCTTTCTTT
-,-,TRBV7-9,TRBJ1-1,CASSSSGTTNTEAFF,TGTGCCAGCAGCTCATCCGGGACAACAAACACTGAAGCTTTCTTT
TRBD1,few,TRBV2,TRBJ1-2,CASSLKTTGGWGYTF,TGTGCCAGCAGTCTTAAAACGACAGGGGGCTGGGGCTACACCTTC
-,few,TRBV19,TRBJ1-5,CASRTGRKSNQPQHF,TGTGCCAGTAGAACAGGGAGGAAGAGCAATCAGCCCCAGCATTTT
-,few,TRBV2,TRBJ1-1,CASSPGTEEAFF,TGTGCCAGCAGCCCCGGGACGGAAGAAGCTTTCTTT
TRBD1,few,TRBV20-1,TRBJ2-3,CSVRRTGGTDTQYF,TGCAGTGTCCGACGAACAGGGGGCACAGATACGCAGTATTTT
-,-,TRBV20-1,TRBJ1-4,CSASKRQFNEKLFF,TGCAGTGCTAGCAAGAGACAGTTTAATGAAAAACTGTTTTTT
-,-,TRBV18,TRBJ1-1,CASSPQGGVNTEAFF,TGTGCCAGCTCACCACAAGGCGGAGTAAACACTGAAGCTTTCTTT
-,few,TRBV9,TRBJ1-2,CASSVEGINYGYTF,TGTGCCAGCAGCGTAGAGGGGATTAACTATGGCTACACCTTC
TRBD2,-,TRBV4-2,TRBJ2-2,CASSQESTSENGELFF,TGTGCCAGCAGCCAAGAGTCGACTAGCGAAAACGGGGAGCTGTTTTTT
-,few,TRBV20-1,TRBJ2-2,CSAGGGGPTGELFF,TGCAGTGCAGGGGGTGGAGGGCCCACCGGGGAGCTGTTTTTT